The sequence of this T cell receptor beta chain was determined in a study of blood T cells in healthy people across ages. A J-beta primer mix and a sample-barcoded 5' primer were used in a second PCR of roughly 7 to 12 cycles. One entry per CDR3 protein, called by TCRdb with MiXCR from the 5' RACE reads. The repertoire holds 1.5 million to 2 million distinct CDR3 sequences, with 28% as singletons. With 6 bases clipped from V and 1 base from J, the junction kept 5 bases outside the gene matches. Germline loops: CDR1 MNHEY, CDR2 SVGEGT. CDR3 size: 15 residues. Sequenced input: blood. The sequence came from a young woman in good health. V and J are TRBV6-2 or TRBV6-3 and TRBJ2-1; the match to TRBD2 covers 8 bases. The DNA for the CDR3 is TGTGCCAGCAGACTCGGGGGGGGGTCCTACAATGAGCAGTTCTTC. This gives the protein CASRLGGGSYNEQFF.